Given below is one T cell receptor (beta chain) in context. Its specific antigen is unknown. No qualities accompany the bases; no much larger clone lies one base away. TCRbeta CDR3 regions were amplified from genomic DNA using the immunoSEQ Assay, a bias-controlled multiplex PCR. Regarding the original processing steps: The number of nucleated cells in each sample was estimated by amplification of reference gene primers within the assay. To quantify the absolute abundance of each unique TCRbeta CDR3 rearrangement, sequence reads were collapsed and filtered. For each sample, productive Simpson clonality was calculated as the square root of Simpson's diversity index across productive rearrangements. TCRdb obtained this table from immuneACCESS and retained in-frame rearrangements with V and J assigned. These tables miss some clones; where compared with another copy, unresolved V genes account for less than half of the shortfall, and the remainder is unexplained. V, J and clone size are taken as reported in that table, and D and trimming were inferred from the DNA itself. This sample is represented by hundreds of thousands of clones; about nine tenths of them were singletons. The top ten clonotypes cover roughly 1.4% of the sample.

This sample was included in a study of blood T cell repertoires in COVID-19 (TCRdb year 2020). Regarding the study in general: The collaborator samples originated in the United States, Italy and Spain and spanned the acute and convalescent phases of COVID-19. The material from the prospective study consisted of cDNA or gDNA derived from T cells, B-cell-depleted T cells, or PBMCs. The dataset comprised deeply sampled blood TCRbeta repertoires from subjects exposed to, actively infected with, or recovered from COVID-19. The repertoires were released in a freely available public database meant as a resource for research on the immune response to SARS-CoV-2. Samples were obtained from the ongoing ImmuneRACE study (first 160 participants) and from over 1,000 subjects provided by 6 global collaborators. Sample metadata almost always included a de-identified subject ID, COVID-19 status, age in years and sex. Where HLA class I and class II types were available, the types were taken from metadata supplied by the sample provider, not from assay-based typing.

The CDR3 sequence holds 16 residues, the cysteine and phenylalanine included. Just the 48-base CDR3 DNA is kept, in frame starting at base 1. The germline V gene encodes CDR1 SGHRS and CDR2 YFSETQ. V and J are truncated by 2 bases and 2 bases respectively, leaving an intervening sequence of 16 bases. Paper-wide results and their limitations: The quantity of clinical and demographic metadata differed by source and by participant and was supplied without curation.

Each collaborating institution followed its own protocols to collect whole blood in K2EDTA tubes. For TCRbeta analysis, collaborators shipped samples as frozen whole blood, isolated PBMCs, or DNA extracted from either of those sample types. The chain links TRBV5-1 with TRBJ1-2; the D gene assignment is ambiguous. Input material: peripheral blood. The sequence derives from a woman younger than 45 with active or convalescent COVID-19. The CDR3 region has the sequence CASSFRPEDGNYGYTF. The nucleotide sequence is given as TGCGCCAGCAGCTTCCGACCGGAGGACGGAAACTATGGCTACACCTTC.